The present T cell receptor beta chain was sequenced within a study of shared clonotypes between healthy human individuals (dated by TCRdb to between 2020 and 2021). Study-wide context: A couple of women and three men aged 18 to 49 years were included in the cohort. For each donor, three plates each were used for CD4 naive and CD4 memory, two plates were used for CD8 naive, and one plate was used for CD8 memory. Blood TCR repertoires of roughly 5 healthy adults were deeply sequenced to estimate repertoire size and the extent of clonotype sharing between individuals. To increase sequencing depth and limit assay-specific biases, TCR repertoire library preparation and sequencing were carried out by different laboratories using diverse techniques. Between about 0.85 and 9.5 billion PBMCs per donor were obtained by leukapheresis.

Using the deep immunoSEQ assay, multiplex PCR amplified TCR CDR3 regions from genomic DNA. For each cell subset, the extracted genomic DNA was distributed evenly across all wells of several immunoSEQ 96-well plates, and each plate served as one replicate. Each replicate PCR for sorted subsets received about 220 ng genomic DNA, equal to some 32,000 T cell genomes. Purified libraries were quantified with a Qubit 3.0 fluorometer, sized on a Bioanalyzer 2100, and re-quantified with the KAPA Library Quantification kit. A separate single-read 150-cycle Illumina NextSeq 550 flow cell was used to sequence each immunoSEQ 96-well plate. In the authors' own workflow: Because only junctional sequences without quality scores were contained in the immunoSEQ output, filtering matching that applied to full-length reads could not be performed. To assign V/J genes and CDR3, sequences were annotated against IMGT germline references using PyIR, a Python wrapper for IgBLAST v1.9. Reads were filtered out if the reads had weak V/J assignments (E-value above 1e-6), no CDR3, stop codons, out-of-frame junctions, or ambiguous translated residues. V3J clonotypes were defined by identical inferred V gene, J gene, and CDR3 amino acid sequence. To compute the percentage overlap between repertoires, the number of shared unique clonotypes was divided by the size of the smaller repertoire. Repertoire richness was assessed with RTK rarefaction, the Chao1 estimator, and Recon v2.1 estimates of unobserved clonotypes. For all TCRbeta clonotypes obtained by the gDNA method from a few donors, generation probabilities were computed with OLGA. Held by TCRdb, this immuneACCESS table contains in-frame sequences only and omits some clones. Under half of the omission traces to an unresolved V gene where checked; the cause of the rest is unknown. That table furnishes V, J and clone size, whereas the DNA furnished D and trimming. The sample has roughly 1,800,000 clones on record, about 95% of them singletons. The top ten clonotypes cover 1.2% of the sample.

Broad study findings and their caveats: Even with the large sequencing depth, rarefaction of the sorted-subset datasets indicated that sequencing was incomplete. Compared with non-shared clonotypes, clonotypes shared by all four sorted-subset donors had higher generation probabilities. Sampling was restricted to blood, and TCR repertoires in tissues likely differ from the TCR repertoires found in blood. Sharing across several donors was observed for approximately 5% of naive CD4, under 4% of naive CD8, 2% to 2.5% of memory CD4, and approximately 0.41% of memory CD8 clonotypes. Naive subsets generally had larger estimated clonotype richness than memory subsets. Because the study included a small number of donors, the genetic and exposure-history diversity represented was limited. Based on pairwise subsampling, the degree of clonotype sharing among donors was expected to be affected by sequencing depth.

CD8 naive samples were obtained by positive selection for CCR7 among CD45RO-negative cells, yielding a CD45RA+CCR7+ population from which TemRA cells were excluded. Healthy HIV-negative adults with no recently reported acute infections or vaccinations were included as donors. Every donor was a Caucasian adult residing in Nashville, Tennessee, USA. Blood was collected by leukapheresis, and PBMCs were isolated by Ficoll-Histopaque density gradient centrifugation and then cryopreserved in liquid nitrogen vapor phase. Analytical flow cytometry was used to check the purity and quantity of each magnetically sorted T cell population. Each sorted fraction had its genomic DNA isolated and then quantified by UV absorbance on a Nanodrop 2000c. Turning to this clone: Its antigen specificity is not known. No much larger clone is present one base from it, and per-base qualities are unavailable.

Sequenced: naive CD8+ T cells sorted from blood. Taken with the paper, the label for cell subset or site translates to: CD45RA+CCR7+. The sequence derives from a man between 18 and 35 years old in good health.

CDR3 protein: CASSDSKGGSDNEQFF. The nucleotide sequence is TGTGCCAGCAGTGACTCGAAAGGGGGGTCGGACAATGAGCAGTTCTTC. The chain couples TRBV6-4 to TRBJ2-1; the D region may be TRBD1 or TRBD2, each matching 6 bases equally. The CDR3, cysteine through phenylalanine, is 16 amino acids long. Solely the CDR3 DNA is kept, with 48 bases framed from the first base. V loses 0 bases of germline sequence and J loses 5 bases, and the interval between the two ends is 14 bases. The germline V gene specifies MRHNA as CDR1 and SNTAGT as CDR2.